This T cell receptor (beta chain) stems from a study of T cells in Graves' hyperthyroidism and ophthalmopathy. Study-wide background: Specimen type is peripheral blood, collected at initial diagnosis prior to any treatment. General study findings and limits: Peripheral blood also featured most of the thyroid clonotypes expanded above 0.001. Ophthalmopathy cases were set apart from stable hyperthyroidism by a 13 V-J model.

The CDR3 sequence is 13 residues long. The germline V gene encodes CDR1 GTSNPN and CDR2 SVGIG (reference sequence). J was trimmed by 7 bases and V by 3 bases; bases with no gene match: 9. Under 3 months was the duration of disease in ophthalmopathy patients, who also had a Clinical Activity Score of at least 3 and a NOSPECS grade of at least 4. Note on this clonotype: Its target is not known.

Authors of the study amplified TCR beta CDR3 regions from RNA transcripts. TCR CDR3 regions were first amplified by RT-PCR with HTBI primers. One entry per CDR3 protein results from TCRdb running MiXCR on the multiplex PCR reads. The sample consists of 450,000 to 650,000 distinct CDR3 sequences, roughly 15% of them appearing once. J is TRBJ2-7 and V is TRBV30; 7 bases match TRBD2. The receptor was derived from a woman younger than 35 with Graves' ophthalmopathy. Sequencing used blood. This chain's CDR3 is CAWSPTGGFEQYF. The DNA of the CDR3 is TGTGCCTGGAGCCCAACGGGAGGTTTTGAGCAGTACTTC.